Presented here are 19 T cell receptor beta chains from one specimen sequenced in a study of cytomegalovirus exposure and HLA in healthy donors. PCR used 60 Vbeta primers and 13 Jbeta primers. The protocol was immunoSEQ multiplex PCR, while the TCRdb copy is restricted to in-frame clones and leaves out a portion. Of about 150,000 clones detected, 78% appear once; the ten largest clones hold approximately 3.4%. What was sequenced was PBMCs. These receptors were collected from a woman aged 45-59 years in good health and CMV-seropositive.

J is TRBJ1-2 and V is TRBV2; D perhaps matches TRBD1 (5 bases). The V gene lost 0 bases and the J gene lost 8 bases, with 13 bases spanning the gap. The CDR3 spans 14 residues. CDR1 and CDR2 from the germline V gene are SNHLY and FYNNEI. Written as DNA, the CDR3 is TGTGCCAGCAGTGAAGCCAGGGAGGTTGGCGGCTACACCTTC. Translating gives CASSEAREVGGYTF.

The rearrangement links TRBV2 to TRBJ2-1, with TRBD2 as a possible D gene (5 bases). The CDR3 runs 13 residues. Germline CDR1 is SNHLY and CDR2 is FYNNEI. The V end lost 6 bases, the J end lost 9 bases, and 15 bases lay between the germline ends. CDR3: CASREEVWVEQFF. In DNA, the CDR3 is TGTGCCAGCAGGGAGGAGGTCTGGGTTGAGCAGTTCTTC.

The V and J genes are TRBV6-4 and TRBJ2-7; 9 bases fit TRBD1. Germline trimming cut 7 bases from V and 6 bases from J; bases unmatched to any gene: 13. CDR1 and CDR2 (germline): MRHNA, SNTAGT. The CDR3 has 15 residues. DNA of the CDR3: TGTGCCAGCACCCCACCGGGACAGGGAACTAGCGAGCAGTACTTC. Protein product: CASTPPGQGTSEQYF.

V gene TRBV30 combines with J gene TRBJ2-7; D might be TRBD2 (5 bases). This CDR3 is 12 amino acids long. The V gene's germline CDR1 is GTSNPN and CDR2 SVGIG (reference sequence). Deletions cut 3 bases from V and 7 bases from J, with 13 bases between. For the CDR3, the DNA is TGTGCCTGGAGCAGAACACGGGGTGAGCAGTACTTC. Protein sequence: CAWSRTRGEQYF. Full variable domain (outside the CDR3, taken from reference TRBV30 and TRBJ2-7): SQTIHQWPATLVQPVGSPLSLECTVEGTSNPNLYWYRQAAGRGLQLLFYSVGIGQISSEVPQNLSASRPQDRQFILSSKKLLLSDSGFYLCAWSRTRGEQYFGPGTRLTVT.

This chain uses TRBV5-4 with TRBJ2-2; 9 positions agree with TRBD2. This CDR3 has 16 amino acids. Trimming at V came to 5 bases and at J to 0 bases, leaving 5 bases not matched to a gene. Germline V gives CDR1 SGHNT, CDR2 YYREEE (reference sequence). The CDR3 nucleotides read TGTGCCAGCAGGAACGCGGGGGGGACGAACACCGGGGAGCTGTTTTTT. Residues: CASRNAGGTNTGELFF.

This chain connects TRBV28 to TRBJ1-5; weak D call: TRBD1 (6 bases). Germline V gives CDR1 MDHEN, CDR2 SYDVKM. The V gene lost 5 bases and the J gene lost 6 bases, with 14 bases spanning the gap. The length of the CDR3 is 14 residues. CDR3 region: CASSKPLQGQPQHF. In DNA, the CDR3 is TGTGCCAGCAGTAAACCGTTACAGGGTCAGCCCCAGCATTTT.

The CDR3 nucleotides read TGTGCCGGCCTACTAGCGGGAGTGGGTAAGACCCAGTACTTC. It specifies CAGLLAGVGKTQYF. The chain joins TRBV27 to TRBJ2-5, with 11 nucleotides matching TRBD2. The junction had 11 bases not matched to a gene; V was cut back by 11 bases and J by 6 bases. The CDR3 runs to 14 residues. In germline, CDR1 is MNHEY, CDR2 SMNVEV (reference sequence).

This chain connects TRBV19 to TRBJ1-5; no clear D gene. CDR1 LNHDA and CDR2 SQIVND come from the germline V gene (reference sequence). Trimming left V 5 bases short and J 9 bases short, with 11 bases between. The CDR3 is made up of 12 amino acids. The CDR3 bases are TGTGCCAGTAGTTATACACGCCCGCCCCAGCATTTT. Its protein is CASSYTRPPQHF.

This clone was counted only a few times. The chain is built from TRBV10-3 and TRBJ1-1; no clear D. The CDR3 length is 12 residues. Germline V gives CDR1 ENHRY, CDR2 SYGVKD. V lost 4 bases and J 3 bases, leaving 6 bases between the germline ends. Here the CDR3 DNA reads TGTGCCATCAGTGCCCGGGACACTGAAGCTTTCTTT. As protein: CAISARDTEAFF.

V and J are TRBV19 and TRBJ1-1; TRBD1 agrees at 10 bases. The length of the CDR3 is 16 residues. The V gene's germline CDR1 is LNHDA and CDR2 SQIVND (reference sequence). V shed 7 bases, J shed 3 bases, and the junction held 11 bases outside the gene matches. The CDR3 sequence: CASTFAWGQGYTEAFF. The CDR3 DNA reads as TGTGCCAGTACTTTTGCTTGGGGACAGGGGTACACTGAAGCTTTCTTT. Supplemented by reference TRBV19 and TRBJ1-1, the full variable domain reads DGGITQSPKYLFRKEGQNVTLSCEQNLNHDAMYWYRQDPGQGLRLIYYSQIVNDFQKGDIAEGYSVSREKKESFPLTVTSAQKNPTAFYLCASTFAWGQGYTEAFFGQGTRLTVV.

This rearrangement joins TRBV4-2 to TRBJ2-2, with 11 bases aligning to TRBD2. Germline CDR1 and CDR2: LGHNA and YNFKEQ. The CDR3 has 14 residues. The trim removed 7 bases at V and 15 bases at J, leaving 13 bases unmatched. The CDR3 nucleotides read TGTGCCAGCACCTACCAAGAAACTAGCGGGAGAGTGTTTTTT. Residues: CASTYQETSGRVFF.

V gene TRBV4-1 combines with J gene TRBJ1-4, with 8 bases lining up with TRBD1. V gave up 0 bases and J gave up 10 bases; unmatched junction bases: 7. The CDR3 sequence is 15 residues long. Germline values: CDR1 MGHRA, CDR2 YSYEKL. CDR3 nucleotide sequence: TGCGCCAGCAGCCAAGATCTCGGACAGGGTCGAAAACTGTTTTTT. Translating gives CASSQDLGQGRKLFF.

The rearrangement joins TRBV5-1 to TRBJ2-7, with a tentative D call TRBD2 (5 bases). The CDR3 is 16 residues long. The V and J ends lost 0 bases and 6 bases respectively, with 19 bases between them. Germline V CDR1 and CDR2: SGHRS, YFSETQ. The CDR3 nucleotides read TGCGCCAGCAGCTTGGTACCAGCGGAGACCCTCTTCGAGCAGTACTTC. Its translation is CASSLVPAETLFEQYF.

This clone has just a few counts. The chain carries TRBV30 and TRBJ1-5; D not resolved. The germline gives CDR1 GTSNPN, CDR2 SVGIG (reference sequence). There are 14 residues in the CDR3. Trimming removed 6 bases at V and 5 bases at J, with 17 bases between. The CDR3 DNA follows: TGTGCCTGCCAGGAGGGCAGTAGGTATCAGCCCCAGCATTTT. Amino acid sequence: CACQEGSRYQPQHF.

The V gene is TRBV6-5, the J gene TRBJ1-6; the D gene is possibly TRBD1 (6 bases). The CDR3 loop spans 15 amino acids. V lost 6 bases, J lost 9 bases, and 18 bases lay in between. The germline gives CDR1 MNHEY, CDR2 SVGAGI. The CDR3 DNA sequence: TGTGCCAGCAGGCCCCAACAGGGAAGAAGTTCACCCCTCCACTTT. It encodes CASRPQQGRSSPLHF.

This chain joins TRBV2 and TRBJ2-3; D uncertain. This CDR3 region has 15 residues. CDR1 and CDR2 from the germline V gene are SNHLY and FYNNEI. Trimming removed 4 bases from V and 2 bases from J, with 13 bases in between. The CDR3 bases are TGTGCCAGCAGTGGGGCACCACCTAACACAGATACGCAGTATTTT. Translating gives CASSGAPPNTDTQYF.

The chain couples TRBV4-1 to TRBJ2-4; 8 nucleotides agree with TRBD2. Germline-derived CDR1 and CDR2 are MGHRA and YSYEKL. The CDR3 loop spans 14 amino acids. V gave up 4 bases and J gave up 1 base; unmatched junction bases: 0. As DNA, the CDR3 is TGCGCCAGCAGCCGGACTAGCGCCAAAAACATTCAGTACTTC. The encoded protein is CASSRTSAKNIQYF.

The chain links TRBV5-5 to TRBJ1-1, with a weak D call TRBD1 (6 bases). Germline lookup yields CDR1 SGHKS and CDR2 YYEKEE (reference sequence). The V gene lost 4 bases and the J gene lost 1 base, with 11 bases spanning the gap. CDR3 size: 14 residues. The CDR3 bases are TGTGCCAGCAGCGAGGCGGACAGGAACACTGAAGCTTTCTTT. Translated: CASSEADRNTEAFF.

The chain links TRBV28 to TRBJ1-1, with 7 bases that match TRBD1. The CDR3 has 18 amino acids. The germline V gene has CDR1 MDHEN and CDR2 SYDVKM. V trimming: 6 bases; J trimming: 2 bases; junction bases outside the gene matches: 18. DNA of the CDR3: TGTGCCAGCAGGACCATTTACTTAAAAGGGGGCCTTAACACTGAAGCTTTCTTT. Amino acids: CASRTIYLKGGLNTEAFF.